Presented here are 12 T cell receptor beta chains from one specimen sequenced in a study of cytomegalovirus exposure and HLA in healthy donors. In the PCR, 60 Vbeta and 13 Jbeta primers were used. Method: immunoSEQ multiplex PCR; TCRdb's copy keeps in-frame clones and lacks some. The sample carries around 110,000 clones, 9.5% recorded once. The sample was PBMCs. The source is a man aged 30-40 years in good health and CMV-seronegative.

This chain links TRBV28 with TRBJ1-1; D remains ambiguous. V was shortened by 2 bases and J by 1 base, with 8 bases between the two germline ends. There are 14 residues in the CDR3. Germline V gene sequence: CDR1 MDHEN, CDR2 SYDVKM. CDR3 residues: CASSLGRGNTEAFF. The CDR3 DNA is TGTGCCAGCAGTTTAGGGCGGGGGAACACTGAAGCTTTCTTT.

This clone turned up a few times. The gene calls are TRBV4-3 and TRBJ2-3; 9 bases match TRBD2. V shed 0 bases, J shed 1 base, and the junction held 8 bases outside the gene matches. CDR1 and CDR2 (germline): LGHNA, YSLEER. There are 18 residues in the CDR3. CDR3 coding DNA: TGCGCCAGCAGCCAAGAGCGACTAAAGCGGGGGGGCACAGATACGCAGTATTTT. Translated: CASSQERLKRGGTDTQYF.

This chain links TRBV28 with TRBJ1-2; no definite D call. The V end lost 7 bases, the J end lost 3 bases, and 12 bases lay between the germline ends. Germline V gene lookup returns CDR1 MDHEN and CDR2 SYDVKM. The CDR3 is 13 amino acids. The CDR3 bases are TGTGCCAGCACTCCTCGGCAGGACTATGGCTACACCTTC. Protein: CASTPRQDYGYTF.

This clone was seen only a few times. V gene TRBV19 combines with J gene TRBJ1-6, with TRBD1 as a possible D gene (5 bases). The CDR3 sequence is 13 residues long. CDR1 and CDR2 from the germline V gene are LNHDA and SQIVND (reference sequence). V lost 0 bases, J lost 9 bases, and 6 bases lay in between. The CDR3 region is CASSIDRASPLHF. CDR3 in DNA: TGTGCCAGTAGTATAGACAGGGCTTCACCCCTCCACTTT.

This clone was observed a few times. J is TRBJ2-7 and V is TRBV7-2; D gene uncertain. Germline V gene data show CDR1 as SGHTA and CDR2 as FQGNSA. CDR3 length: 15 residues. Trimming left V 5 bases short and J 0 bases short, with 14 bases between. CDR3: CASSNRGGSSYEQYF. The CDR3 DNA sequence: TGTGCCAGCAGCAATAGAGGCGGAAGCTCCTACGAGCAGTACTTC.

V gene TRBV27 combines with J gene TRBJ2-1, with D unresolved. Germline CDR1 MNHEY, CDR2 SMNVEV (reference sequence). This CDR3 contains 15 residues. Deletions cut 4 bases from V and 0 bases from J, with 10 bases between. CDR3 amino acids: CASSSTWSSYNEQFF. Here the CDR3 DNA reads TGTGCCAGCAGTTCGACTTGGAGCTCCTACAATGAGCAGTTCTTC.

This clone showed up just a few times. The rearrangement joins TRBV5-8 to TRBJ2-5; weak D call: TRBD2 (5 bases). Germline CDR1 reads SGHTS; CDR2 reads YDEGEE. V was clipped by 3 bases and J by 5 bases, with 14 bases between them. This CDR3 region has 14 residues. The CDR3 DNA is TGTGCCAGCAGCTGGGCCCCCGGCGGGGAGACCCAGTACTTC. Translated: CASSWAPGGETQYF.

This clone was counted only a few times. The chain joins TRBV4-3 to TRBJ2-3; maybe TRBD1 (6 bases). This CDR3 is 14 amino acids long. The ends were cut back, 0 bases at V and 3 bases at J, with 7 bases in the middle. Germline CDR1 and CDR2: LGHNA and YSLEER. The CDR3 nucleotides are TGCGCCAGCAGCCAAGACCAGGGGACAGATACGCAGTATTTT. This sequence encodes CASSQDQGTDTQYF.

This clone showed up just a few times. The chain couples TRBV19 to TRBJ1-1, with a tentative D call TRBD1 (6 bases). Trimming pared 3 bases from V and 1 base from J, leaving 12 bases between. Per germline, CDR1 LNHDA and CDR2 SQIVND (reference sequence). The CDR3 covers 15 residues. The CDR3 spells CASSIYGTPNTEAFF. The CDR3 coding sequence is TGTGCCAGTAGTATTTACGGGACACCGAACACTGAAGCTTTCTTT.

This clone has a handful of counts. V usage is TRBV7-9 and J usage is TRBJ1-4; the D is unclear. Germline V gene sequence: CDR1 SEHNR, CDR2 FQNEAQ (reference sequence). This CDR3 spans 15 amino acids. V was trimmed by 5 bases and J by 3 bases, leaving 13 bases between them. The CDR3 here is CASSPLFGANEKLFF. DNA of the CDR3: TGTGCCAGCAGCCCCCTTTTCGGGGCTAATGAAAAACTGTTTTTT.

V usage is TRBV27 and J usage is TRBJ2-7; a weak D match, TRBD1 (6 bases). With 4 bases removed from V and 0 bases from J, the gap between germline ends came to 13 bases. Germline V gene sequence: CDR1 MNHEY, CDR2 SMNVEV (reference sequence). CDR3 length equals 15 residues. The CDR3: CASSSTSTGSYEQYF. CDR3 bases: TGTGCCAGCAGTTCCACATCGACAGGCTCCTACGAGCAGTACTTC.

This clone was seen a handful of times. The V and J genes are TRBV5-4 and TRBJ2-1, with 16 bases fitting TRBD2. V shed 4 bases, J shed 8 bases, and the junction held 3 bases outside the gene matches. Looked up from germline, CDR1 is SGHNT and CDR2 is YYREEE (reference sequence). The CDR3 covers 15 residues. The CDR3 sequence is CASSPGLAGGDEQFF. In DNA, the CDR3 is TGTGCCAGCAGCCCGGGACTAGCGGGGGGGGATGAGCAGTTCTTC.